What follows describes a single TCR beta chain. This clonotype was seen more than once but under ten times. The clone's antigen remains unknown. Base quality data are lacking; no much larger clone is found one base away. The data derive from a study of early T cells in non-severe SARS-CoV-2 infection (dated by TCRdb to about 2021). Some background on the complete study: Because TCR sequencing was done on bulk RNA from unsorted whole blood, the alpha and beta chains could not be paired.

Study-level results and caveats: Matching against VDJdb was skewed toward anti-spike CD8 responses, likely underestimated virus-specific expansions, and missed private and CD4 specificities.

Inclusive of the bounding cysteine and phenylalanine, the CDR3 is 12 residues long. Only the CDR3 part of the read is kept: 36 bases, read in frame from the first base. At the junction V is shortened by 7 bases and J by 3 bases, with 7 bases in between. Based on the germline V gene, the CDR1 and CDR2 sequences are SNHLY and FYNNEI. The library was obtained by 5' RACE. The sample was run on a NextSeq 500. To correct for sequencing error and PCR bias, the TCR library protocol tagged individual cDNA molecules with unique molecular identifiers. Both TCR alpha and beta chains were sequenced, and tight co-correlation was observed between alpha and beta sequence abundances in each sample. For the original study's pipeline: Decombinator V4 was used to annotate the V gene, J gene and CDR3 of the TCR sequences. Expanded TCRs were defined as changing significantly between any two time points under a Poisson model with p below 0.0001. TCR abundances were normalised to the total number of TCRs sequenced in each sample and reported as counts per million. MAIT TCRs were defined by TRAV1-2 paired with TRAJ12, TRAJ20 or TRAJ33, and iNKT TCRs by TRAV10 paired with TRAJ18. VDJdb, accessed 1 November 2021, was searched for CMV, EBV and SARS-CoV-2 annotated TCRs, with TCRs annotated for multiple antigens excluded. TCRdb reran the public reads through fastp at Q25 and MiXCR, keeping productive beta chains. Each CDR3 protein gets just one entry, which takes the most common genes and DNA from the rows behind it. V and J calls and clone size were set by TCRdb, not the authors. For this sample the table gives 80,000 to 100,000 distinct CDR3 sequences, of which 9% to 15% were detected only once. More than 6.5% of the sample is in the top ten clones.

This was a case-control study nested in a cohort of healthcare workers in London, UK, who had nasopharyngeal swab PCR tests and blood samples taken every week. Healthcare workers were recruited between 23 and 31 March 2020, during the week of the UK lockdown, and were followed weekly for up to roughly 16 weeks. The V and J genes are TRBV2 and TRBJ2-4; matching of 5 bases hints at TRBD1 as the D gene. This clonotype originated in an adult who was a healthcare worker with PCR-confirmed SARS-CoV-2 infection or an uninfected control (not recorded which). Sequencing used whole blood. CDR3 region: CASKGDKNIQYF. The DNA sequence follows: TGTGCCAGCAAAGGGGACAAAAACATTCAGTACTTC.